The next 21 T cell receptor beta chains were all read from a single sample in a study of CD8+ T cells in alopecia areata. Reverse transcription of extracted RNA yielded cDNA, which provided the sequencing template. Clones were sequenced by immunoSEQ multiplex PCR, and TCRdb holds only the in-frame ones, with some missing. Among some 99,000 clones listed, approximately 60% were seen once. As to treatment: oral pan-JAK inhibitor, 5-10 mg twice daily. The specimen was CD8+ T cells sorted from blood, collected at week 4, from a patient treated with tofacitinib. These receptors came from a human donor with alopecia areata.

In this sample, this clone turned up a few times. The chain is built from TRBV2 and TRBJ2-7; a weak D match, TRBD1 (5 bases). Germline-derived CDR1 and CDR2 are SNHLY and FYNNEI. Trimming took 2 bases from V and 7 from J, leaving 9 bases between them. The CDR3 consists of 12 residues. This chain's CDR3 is CASSELTEEQYF. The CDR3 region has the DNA TGTGCCAGCAGTGAATTGACAGAAGAGCAGTACTTC.

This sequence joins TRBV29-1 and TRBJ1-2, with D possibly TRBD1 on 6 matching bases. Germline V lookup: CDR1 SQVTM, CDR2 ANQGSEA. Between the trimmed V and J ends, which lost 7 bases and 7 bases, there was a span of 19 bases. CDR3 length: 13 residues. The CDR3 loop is CSAEGGEDPGYTF. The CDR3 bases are TGCAGCGCCGAAGGGGGGGAAGATCCTGGCTACACCTTC.

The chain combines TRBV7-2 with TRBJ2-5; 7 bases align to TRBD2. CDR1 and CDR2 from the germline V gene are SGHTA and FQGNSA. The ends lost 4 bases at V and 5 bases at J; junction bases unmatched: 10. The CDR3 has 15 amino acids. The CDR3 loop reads CASSYPRGEGETQYF. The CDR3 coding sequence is TGTGCCAGCAGCTACCCTCGAGGGGAGGGCGAGACCCAGTACTTC.

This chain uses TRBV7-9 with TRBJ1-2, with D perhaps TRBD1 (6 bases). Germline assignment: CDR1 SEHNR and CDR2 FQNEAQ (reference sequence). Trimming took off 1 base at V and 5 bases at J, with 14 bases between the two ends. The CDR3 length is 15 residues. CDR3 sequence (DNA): TGTGCCAGCAGCTTAGGGGAGTTCCAGGGGTATGGCTACACCTTC. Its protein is CASSLGEFQGYGYTF.

The CDR3 region has the DNA TGTGCCAGCAGTTCCCATGTTCCGGGCACTGAAGCTTTCTTT. The encoded protein is CASSSHVPGTEAFF. The genes are TRBV6-5 and TRBJ1-1, with D uncertain. Trimming took 4 bases from V and 4 from J, leaving 13 bases between them. CDR1 MNHEY and CDR2 SVGAGI come from the germline V gene. The CDR3 length is 14 residues.

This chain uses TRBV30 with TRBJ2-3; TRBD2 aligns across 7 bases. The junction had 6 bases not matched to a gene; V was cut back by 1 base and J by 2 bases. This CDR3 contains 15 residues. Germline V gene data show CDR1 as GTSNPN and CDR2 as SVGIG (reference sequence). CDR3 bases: TGTGCCTGGAGTGCCGGGACTACCTCCACAGATACGCAGTATTTT. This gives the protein CAWSAGTTSTDTQYF. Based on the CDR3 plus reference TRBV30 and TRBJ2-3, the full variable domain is SQTIHQWPATLVQPVGSPLSLECTVEGTSNPNLYWYRQAAGRGLQLLFYSVGIGQISSEVPQNLSASRPQDRQFILSSKKLLLSDSGFYLCAWSAGTTSTDTQYFGPGTRLTVL.

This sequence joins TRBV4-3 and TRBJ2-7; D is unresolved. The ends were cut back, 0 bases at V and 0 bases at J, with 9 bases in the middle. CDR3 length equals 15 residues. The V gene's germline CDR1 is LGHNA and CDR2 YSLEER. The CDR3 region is CASSQDPGGSYEQYF. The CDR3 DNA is TGCGCCAGCAGCCAAGATCCCGGCGGCTCCTACGAGCAGTACTTC.

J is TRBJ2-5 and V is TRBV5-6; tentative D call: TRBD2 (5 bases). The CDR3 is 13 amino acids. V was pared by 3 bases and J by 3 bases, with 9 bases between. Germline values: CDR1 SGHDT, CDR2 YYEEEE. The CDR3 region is CASSSTLEETQYF. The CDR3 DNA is TGTGCCAGCAGCTCAACACTAGAAGAGACCCAGTACTTC.

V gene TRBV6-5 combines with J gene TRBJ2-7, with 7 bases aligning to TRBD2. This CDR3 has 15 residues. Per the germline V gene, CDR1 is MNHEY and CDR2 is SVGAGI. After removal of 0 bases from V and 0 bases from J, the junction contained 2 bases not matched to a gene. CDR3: CASSYSASGSYEQYF. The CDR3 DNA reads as TGTGCCAGCAGTTACTCGGCTAGCGGCTCCTACGAGCAGTACTTC.

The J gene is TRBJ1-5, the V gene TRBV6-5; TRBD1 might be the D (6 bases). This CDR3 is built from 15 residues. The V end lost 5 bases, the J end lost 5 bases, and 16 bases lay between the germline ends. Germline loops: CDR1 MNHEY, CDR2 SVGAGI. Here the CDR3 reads CASSIAGAPYQPQHF. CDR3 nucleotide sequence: TGTGCCAGCAGTATCGCAGGGGCCCCGTATCAGCCCCAGCATTTT.

The CDR3 sequence: CASSTDDRRSYGYTF. The CDR3 DNA reads TGCGCCAGCAGCACGGACGACAGACGATCCTATGGCTACACCTTC. The rearrangement joins TRBV5-1 to TRBJ1-2; weak D call: TRBD1 (5 bases). This CDR3 is built from 15 residues. Germline V CDR1 and CDR2: SGHRS, YFSETQ. Trimming pared 4 bases from V and 4 bases from J, leaving 17 bases between.

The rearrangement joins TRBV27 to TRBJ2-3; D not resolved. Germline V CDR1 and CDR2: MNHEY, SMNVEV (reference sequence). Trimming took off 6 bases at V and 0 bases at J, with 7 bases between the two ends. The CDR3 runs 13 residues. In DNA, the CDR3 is TGTGCCAGCAGCAGTTTTAGCACAGATACGCAGTATTTT. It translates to CASSSFSTDTQYF.

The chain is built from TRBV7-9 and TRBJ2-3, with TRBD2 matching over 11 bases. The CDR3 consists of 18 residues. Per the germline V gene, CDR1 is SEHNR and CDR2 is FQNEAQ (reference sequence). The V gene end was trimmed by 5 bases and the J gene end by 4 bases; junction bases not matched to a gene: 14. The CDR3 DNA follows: TGTGCCAGCAGCCTACCGTATCTACTAGCGGGAGAACCAGATACGCAGTATTTT. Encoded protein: CASSLPYLLAGEPDTQYF.

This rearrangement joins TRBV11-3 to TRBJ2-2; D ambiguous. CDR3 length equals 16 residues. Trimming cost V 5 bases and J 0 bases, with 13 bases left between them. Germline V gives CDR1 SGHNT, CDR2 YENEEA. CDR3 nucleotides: TGTGCCAGCAGCCCCGGTGTGGCTTCGAACACCGGGGAGCTGTTTTTT. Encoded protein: CASSPGVASNTGELFF.

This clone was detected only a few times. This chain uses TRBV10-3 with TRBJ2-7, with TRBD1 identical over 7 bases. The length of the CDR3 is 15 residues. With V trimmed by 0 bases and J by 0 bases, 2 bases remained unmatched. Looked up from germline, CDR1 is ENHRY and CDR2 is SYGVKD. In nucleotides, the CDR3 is TGTGCCATCAGTGAGTCGTCAGGGGGCTCCTACGAGCAGTACTTC. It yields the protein CAISESSGGSYEQYF.

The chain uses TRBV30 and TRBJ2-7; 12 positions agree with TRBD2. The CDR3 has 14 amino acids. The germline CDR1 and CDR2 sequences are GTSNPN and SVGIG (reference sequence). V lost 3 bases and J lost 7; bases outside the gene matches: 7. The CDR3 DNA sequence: TGTGCCTGGAGGCTAGCGGGAGGGCCTGAGGAGCAGTACTTC. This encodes CAWRLAGGPEEQYF.

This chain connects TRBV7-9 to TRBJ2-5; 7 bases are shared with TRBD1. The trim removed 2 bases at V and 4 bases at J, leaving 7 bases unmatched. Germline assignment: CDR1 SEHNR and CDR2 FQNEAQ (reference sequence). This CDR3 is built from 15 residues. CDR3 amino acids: CASSLTKTGRETQYF. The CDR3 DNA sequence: TGTGCCAGCAGCTTAACTAAGACAGGGAGAGAGACCCAGTACTTC. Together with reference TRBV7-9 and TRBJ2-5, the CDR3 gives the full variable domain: DTGVSQNPRHKITKRGQNVTFRCDPISEHNRLYWYRQTLGQGPEFLTYFQNEAQLEKSRLLSDRFSAERPKGSFSTLEIQRTEQGDSAMYLCASSLTKTGRETQYFGPGTRLLVL.

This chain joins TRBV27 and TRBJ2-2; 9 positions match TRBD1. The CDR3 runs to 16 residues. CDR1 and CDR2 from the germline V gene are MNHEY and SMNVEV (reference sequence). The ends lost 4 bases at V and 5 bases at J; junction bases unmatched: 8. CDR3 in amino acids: CASSSPGTGITGELFF. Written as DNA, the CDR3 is TGTGCCAGCAGTTCCCCCGGGACAGGGATAACCGGGGAGCTGTTTTTT.

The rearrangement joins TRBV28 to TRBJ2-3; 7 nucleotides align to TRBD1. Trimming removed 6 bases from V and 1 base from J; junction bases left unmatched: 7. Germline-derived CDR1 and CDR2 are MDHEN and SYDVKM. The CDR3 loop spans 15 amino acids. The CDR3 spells CASSAVTGGTDTQYF. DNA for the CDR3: TGTGCCAGCAGCGCAGTTACAGGGGGCACAGATACGCAGTATTTT.

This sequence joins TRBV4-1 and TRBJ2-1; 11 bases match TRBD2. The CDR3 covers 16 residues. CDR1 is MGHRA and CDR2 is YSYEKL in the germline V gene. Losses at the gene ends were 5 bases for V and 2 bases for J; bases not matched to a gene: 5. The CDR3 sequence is CASSKQLAGAYNEQFF. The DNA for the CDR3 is TGCGCCAGCAGCAAGCAACTAGCGGGAGCCTACAATGAGCAGTTCTTC.

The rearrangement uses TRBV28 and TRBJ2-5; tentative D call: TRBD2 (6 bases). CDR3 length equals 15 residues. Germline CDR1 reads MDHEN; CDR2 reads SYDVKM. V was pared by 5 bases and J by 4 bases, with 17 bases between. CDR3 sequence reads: CASSPRLVFGETQYF. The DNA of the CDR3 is TGTGCCAGCAGTCCCAGACTAGTCTTTGGAGAGACCCAGTACTTC.